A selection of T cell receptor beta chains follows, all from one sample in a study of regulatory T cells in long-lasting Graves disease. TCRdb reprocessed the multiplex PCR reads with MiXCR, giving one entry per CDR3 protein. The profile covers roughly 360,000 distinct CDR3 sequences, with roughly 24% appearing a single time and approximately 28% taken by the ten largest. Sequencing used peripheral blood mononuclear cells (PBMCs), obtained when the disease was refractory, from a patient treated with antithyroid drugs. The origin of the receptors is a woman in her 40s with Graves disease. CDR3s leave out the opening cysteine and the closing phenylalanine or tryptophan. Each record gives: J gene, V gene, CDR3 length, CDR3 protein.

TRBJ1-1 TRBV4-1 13 ASSLSGGLRTEAF
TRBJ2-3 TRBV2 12 ASSIGRGTDTQY
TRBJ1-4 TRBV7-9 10 ASSPWDEKLF
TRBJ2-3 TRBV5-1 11 ASSSGGGDTQY
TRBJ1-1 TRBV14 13 ASSQKTVVNTEAF
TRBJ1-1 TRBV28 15 ASSLLGGSSLDTEAF
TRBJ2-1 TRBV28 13 ASSAGGFGGNEQF
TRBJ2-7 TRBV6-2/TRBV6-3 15 ASSYRGWGADSYEQY
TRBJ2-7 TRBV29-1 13 SVLDRDRAFYEQY
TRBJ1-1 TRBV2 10 ASSGGGYEAF
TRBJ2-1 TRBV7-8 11 ASTRDREGEQF
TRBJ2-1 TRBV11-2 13 ASNLGTSGSNEQF
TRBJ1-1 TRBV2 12 ASSENLGNTEAF
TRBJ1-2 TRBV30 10 AWRWGGLGYT
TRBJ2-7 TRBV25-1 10 ASSDHRRHGY
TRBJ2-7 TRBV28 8 ASGNYEQY
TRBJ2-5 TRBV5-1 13 ASSALGGLQETQY
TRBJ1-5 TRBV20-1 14 SARDLGVYSNQPQH
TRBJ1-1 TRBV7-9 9 ASSFGREAF
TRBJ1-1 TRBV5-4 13 ASSSGGGGGTEAF
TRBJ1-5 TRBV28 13 ASSLPRGSNQPQH
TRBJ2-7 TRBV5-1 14 ASSSTPPKFSYEQY
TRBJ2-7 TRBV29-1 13 SVEEVGTNAYEQY
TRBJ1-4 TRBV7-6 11 ASSSGGGEKLF
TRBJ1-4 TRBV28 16 ASSPYPGTGGINEKLF
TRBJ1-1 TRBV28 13 ASRGVGTENTEAF
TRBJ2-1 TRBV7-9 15 ASSTKKGTSGYNEQF
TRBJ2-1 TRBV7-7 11 ASSSFGDNEQF
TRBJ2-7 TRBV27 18 ASTYNTPQREPKKDYEQY
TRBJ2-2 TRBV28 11 ASTTRFHGELF
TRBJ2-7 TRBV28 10 ASYDTSGRGY
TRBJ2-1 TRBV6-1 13 ASSILAGDNNEQF
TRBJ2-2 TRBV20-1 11 SARDPRTGELF
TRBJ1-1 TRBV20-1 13 SARADRGHGTEAF
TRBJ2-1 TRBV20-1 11 SAMDNRGTEQF
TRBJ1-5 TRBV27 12 ASSLSAENQPQH
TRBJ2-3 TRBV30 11 AWSVIGRDTQY
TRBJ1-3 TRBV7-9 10 ASSLQGNTIY
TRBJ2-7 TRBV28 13 ASSSSGTGSQEQY
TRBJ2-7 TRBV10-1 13 ASSEGVGGSYEQY
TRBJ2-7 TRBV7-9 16 ASSLGSLRGPSSHEQY
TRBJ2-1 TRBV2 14 ASSIWKGSSYNEQF
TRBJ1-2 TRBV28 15 ASSLWGTRSGDYGYT
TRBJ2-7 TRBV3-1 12 ASSRSGRRDEQY
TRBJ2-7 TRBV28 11 ASSSVLGYEQY
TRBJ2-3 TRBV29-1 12 SGALGLSTDTQY
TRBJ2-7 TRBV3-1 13 ASSREGARVYEQY
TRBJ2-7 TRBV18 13 ASSNGEGTSYEQY
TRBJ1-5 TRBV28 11 ASSTASNQPQH
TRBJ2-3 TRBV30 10 AWSVRVMGWY
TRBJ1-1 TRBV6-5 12 ASSYETTDTEAF
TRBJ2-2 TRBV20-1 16 SARSFSGRFKNTGELF
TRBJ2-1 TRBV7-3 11 ASSSLPDNEQF
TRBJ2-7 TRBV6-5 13 ASSYSRDSGYEQY
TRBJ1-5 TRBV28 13 ASRIQGVIGQPQH